This T cell receptor beta chain derives from a study of cytomegalovirus exposure and HLA in healthy donors. Primers included in the PCR were 60 Vbeta and 13 Jbeta primers. Repertoires were generated with immunoSEQ multiplex PCR, while TCRdb's copy carries only in-frame clones and drops some. The sample consists of around 210,000 clones, approximately 78% of them appearing once. Study-wide points: After further analysis at a later stage, around 17,000 TCR beta sequences were associated with HLA alleles at 0.05 false discovery rate.

This clone came up once. Its antigen is unknown. The receptor was isolated from a woman aged 40 to 55 in good health and CMV-seronegative. Sequenced input: PBMCs.

The CDR3 is CASSRRGGSTDTQYF. The CDR3 DNA reads as TGTGCCAGCAGCAGGAGGGGCGGGAGCACAGATACGCAGTATTTT. The chain combines TRBV9 with TRBJ2-3, with D tentatively TRBD2 (6 bases). V lost 4 bases and J 0 bases, leaving 12 bases between the germline ends. CDR3 length equals 15 residues. The germline gives CDR1 SGDLS, CDR2 YYNGEE.